The 8 T cell receptor beta chains below all came from one sample that was sequenced in a study of CD8 T cells in ankylosing spondylitis. Study results and caveats: Among TCR beta sequences, a motif of about 8 highly homologous variants appeared characteristic of ankylosing spondylitis blood.

These receptors have no known antigen. Using its own MiXCR run on the 5' RACE reads, TCRdb lists one record per CDR3 protein. The table lists tens of thousands of distinct CDR3 sequences, around 8.3% of them singletons. The specimen was blood, either unsorted or a sorted T cell fraction (not recorded which). These receptors originate from a male donor with ankylosing spondylitis.

V gene TRBV11-2 combines with J gene TRBJ2-7; D perhaps matches TRBD2 (5 bases). CDR1 is SGHAT and CDR2 is FQNNGV in the germline V gene. V was trimmed by 8 bases and J by 3 bases, leaving 17 bases between them. This CDR3 comprises 14 residues. In nucleotides, the CDR3 is TGTGCCAGCGTTCTAGGTGACTACCACTACGAGCAGTACTTC. Amino acid sequence: CASVLGDYHYEQYF.

The chain uses TRBV10-2 and TRBJ1-6; 8 bases align to TRBD1. The CDR3 loop spans 19 amino acids. Germline V gives CDR1 WSHSY, CDR2 SAAADI. Trimming cost V 2 bases and J 9 bases; bases outside gene matches: 18. The CDR3 loop is CASSELAKQGVVVGSPLHF. Written as DNA, the CDR3 is TGCGCCAGCAGTGAGCTCGCGAAACAGGGGGTAGTTGTCGGTTCACCCCTCCACTTT.

This clonotype was picked up many times. This rearrangement joins TRBV5-8 to TRBJ2-2; no clear D. The CDR3 has 14 amino acids. Looked up from germline, CDR1 is SGHTS and CDR2 is YDEGEE. V shed 0 bases and J shed 2 bases, with 5 bases lying between them. The CDR3 DNA reads TGTGCCAGCAGCTTGGCGGCTAACACCGGGGAGCTGTTTTTT. Translating it yields CASSLAANTGELFF.

V and J are TRBV20-1 and TRBJ2-3, with TRBD2 matching over 8 bases. Losses at the gene ends were 7 bases for V and 5 bases for J; bases not matched to a gene: 11. The CDR3 loop spans 14 amino acids. Germline-derived CDR1 and CDR2 are DFQATT and SNEGSKA (reference sequence). The CDR3 coding sequence is TGCAGTGTCCCCTGGCGGGAGGTTCAAGATACGCAGTATTTT. Protein product: CSVPWREVQDTQYF.

In this sample, this clonotype turned up a few times. CDR3 sequence reads: CASSFEWTGNTEAFF. DNA for the CDR3: TGTGCCAGCAGCTTTGAATGGACAGGAAACACTGAAGCTTTCTTT. This chain uses TRBV7-2 with TRBJ1-1; 7 bases line up with TRBD1. This CDR3 has 15 residues. Germline CDR1 reads SGHTA; CDR2 reads FQGNSA. Trimming at V came to 3 bases and at J to 2 bases, leaving 6 bases not matched to a gene.

On this clonotype: One base away lies a much larger clone, so this may be a sequencing read error. J is TRBJ2-7 and V is TRBV6-2 or TRBV6-3; D might be TRBD1 or TRBD2, each matching 5 bases. This CDR3 comprises 16 residues. From germline, CDR1 is MNHEY and CDR2 SVGEGT. The CDR3 region has the DNA TGTGCCAGCATCCCCCGCGCCAGAGGGGCATCCTACGAGAAGTACTTC. Translating it yields CASIPRARGASYEKYF.

This clonotype was seen many times. The chain carries TRBV5-1 and TRBJ2-7; tentatively, D is TRBD1 (6 bases). The CDR3 consists of 14 residues. Germline CDR1 SGHRS, CDR2 YFSETQ. Trimming took off 5 bases at V and 3 bases at J, with 15 bases between the two ends. DNA for the CDR3: TGCGCCAGCAGGCAAGAGGGGGAGTACTACGAGCAGTACTTC. The encoded protein is CASRQEGEYYEQYF.

V is TRBV30 and J is TRBJ2-7; D possibly matches TRBD1 or TRBD2 (5 bases each). The V and J ends lost 4 bases and 5 bases respectively, with 12 bases between them. This CDR3 is 12 amino acids long. Germline CDR1 reads GTSNPN; CDR2 reads SVGIG (reference sequence). The CDR3 sequence is CAWNEGTHEQYV. In nucleotides, the CDR3 is TGTGCCTGGAATGAAGGGACCCACGAGCAGTACGTC.